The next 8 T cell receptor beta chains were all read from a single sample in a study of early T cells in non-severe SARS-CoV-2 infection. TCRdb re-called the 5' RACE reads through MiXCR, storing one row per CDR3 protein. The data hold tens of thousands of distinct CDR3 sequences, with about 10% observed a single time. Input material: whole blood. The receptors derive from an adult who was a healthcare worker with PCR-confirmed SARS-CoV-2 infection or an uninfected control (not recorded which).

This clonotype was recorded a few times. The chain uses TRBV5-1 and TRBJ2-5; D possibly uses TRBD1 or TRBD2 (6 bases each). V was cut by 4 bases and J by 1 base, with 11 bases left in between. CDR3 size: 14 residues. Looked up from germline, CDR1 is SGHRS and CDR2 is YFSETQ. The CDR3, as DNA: TGCGCCAGCAGCCACGGGGGCAGCCAAGAGACCCAGTACTTC. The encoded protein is CASSHGGSQETQYF.

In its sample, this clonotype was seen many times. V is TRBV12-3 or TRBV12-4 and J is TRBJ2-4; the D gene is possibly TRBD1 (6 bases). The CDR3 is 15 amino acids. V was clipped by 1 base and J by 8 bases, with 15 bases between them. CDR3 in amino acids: CASSLVLGAADIQYF. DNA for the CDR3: TGTGCCAGCAGTTTAGTGTTGGGGGCGGCGGACATTCAGTACTTC.

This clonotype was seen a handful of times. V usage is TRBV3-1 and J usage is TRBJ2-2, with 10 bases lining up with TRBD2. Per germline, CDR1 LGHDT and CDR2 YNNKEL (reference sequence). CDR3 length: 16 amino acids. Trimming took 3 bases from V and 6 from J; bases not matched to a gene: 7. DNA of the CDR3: TGTGCCAGCAGCCAGACATTAGCGGGAGGTTCCGGGGAGCTGTTTTTT. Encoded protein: CASSQTLAGGSGELFF. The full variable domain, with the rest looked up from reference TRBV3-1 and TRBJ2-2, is DTAVSQTPKYLVTQMGNDKSIKCEQNLGHDTMYWYKQDSKKFLKIMFSYNNKELIINETVPNRFSPKSPDKAHLNLHINSLELGDSAVYFCASSQTLAGGSGELFFGEGSRLTVL.

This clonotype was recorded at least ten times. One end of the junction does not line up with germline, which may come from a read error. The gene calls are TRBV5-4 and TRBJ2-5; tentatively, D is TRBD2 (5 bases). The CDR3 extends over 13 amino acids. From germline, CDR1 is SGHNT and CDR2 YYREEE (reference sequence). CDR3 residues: CANSTGNQETQYF. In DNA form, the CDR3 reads TGTGCCAACAGCACGGGGAACCAAGAGACCCAGTACTTC.

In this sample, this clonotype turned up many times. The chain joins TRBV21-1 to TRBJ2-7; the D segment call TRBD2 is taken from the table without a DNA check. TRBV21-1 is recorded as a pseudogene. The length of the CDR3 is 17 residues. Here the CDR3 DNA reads TGTGCCAGCAGCTTCAAAGCAACAGGGCTCTCCAAGTCCGAGCAGTACTTC. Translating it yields CASSFKATGLSKSEQYF.

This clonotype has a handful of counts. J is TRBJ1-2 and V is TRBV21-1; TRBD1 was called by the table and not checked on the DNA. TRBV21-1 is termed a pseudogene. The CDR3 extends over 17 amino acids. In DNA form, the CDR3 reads TGTGCCAGCAGCACTTACACAGGGAATAACGATAACTATGGCTACACCTTC. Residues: CASSTYTGNNDNYGYTF.

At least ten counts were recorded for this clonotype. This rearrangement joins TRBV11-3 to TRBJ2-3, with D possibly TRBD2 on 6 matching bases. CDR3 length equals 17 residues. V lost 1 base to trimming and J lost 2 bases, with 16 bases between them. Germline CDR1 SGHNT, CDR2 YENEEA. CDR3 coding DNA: TGTGCCAGCAGCTTAGGGGTTGGAGGGTCCCCCACAGATACGCAGTATTTT. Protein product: CASSLGVGGSPTDTQYF.

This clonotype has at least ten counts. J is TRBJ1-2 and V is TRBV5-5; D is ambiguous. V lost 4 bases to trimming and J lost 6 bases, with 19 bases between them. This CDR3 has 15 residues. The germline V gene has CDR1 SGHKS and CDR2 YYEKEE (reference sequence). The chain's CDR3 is CASSPLMQRLHGYTF. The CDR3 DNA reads TGTGCCAGCAGCCCCCTCATGCAAAGACTACATGGCTACACCTTC.